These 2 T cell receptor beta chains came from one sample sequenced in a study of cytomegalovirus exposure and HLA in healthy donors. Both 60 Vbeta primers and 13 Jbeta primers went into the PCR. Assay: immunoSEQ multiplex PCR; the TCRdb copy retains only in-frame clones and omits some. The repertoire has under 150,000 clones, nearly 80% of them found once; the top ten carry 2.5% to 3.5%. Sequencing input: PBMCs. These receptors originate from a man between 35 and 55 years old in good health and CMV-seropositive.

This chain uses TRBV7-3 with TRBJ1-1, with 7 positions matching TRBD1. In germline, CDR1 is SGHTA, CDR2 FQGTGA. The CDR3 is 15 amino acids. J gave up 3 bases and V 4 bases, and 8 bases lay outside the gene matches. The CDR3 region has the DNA TGTGCCAGCAGCTCCCAGACAGGGTCGGACACTGAAGCTTTCTTT. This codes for CASSSQTGSDTEAFF.

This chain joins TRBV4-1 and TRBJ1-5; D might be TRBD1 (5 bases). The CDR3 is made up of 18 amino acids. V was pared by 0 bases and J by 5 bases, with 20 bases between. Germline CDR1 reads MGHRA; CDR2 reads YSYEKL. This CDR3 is CASSQEFLFRERDQPQHF. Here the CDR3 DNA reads TGCGCCAGCAGCCAAGAGTTCTTGTTCAGGGAACGGGATCAGCCCCAGCATTTT.